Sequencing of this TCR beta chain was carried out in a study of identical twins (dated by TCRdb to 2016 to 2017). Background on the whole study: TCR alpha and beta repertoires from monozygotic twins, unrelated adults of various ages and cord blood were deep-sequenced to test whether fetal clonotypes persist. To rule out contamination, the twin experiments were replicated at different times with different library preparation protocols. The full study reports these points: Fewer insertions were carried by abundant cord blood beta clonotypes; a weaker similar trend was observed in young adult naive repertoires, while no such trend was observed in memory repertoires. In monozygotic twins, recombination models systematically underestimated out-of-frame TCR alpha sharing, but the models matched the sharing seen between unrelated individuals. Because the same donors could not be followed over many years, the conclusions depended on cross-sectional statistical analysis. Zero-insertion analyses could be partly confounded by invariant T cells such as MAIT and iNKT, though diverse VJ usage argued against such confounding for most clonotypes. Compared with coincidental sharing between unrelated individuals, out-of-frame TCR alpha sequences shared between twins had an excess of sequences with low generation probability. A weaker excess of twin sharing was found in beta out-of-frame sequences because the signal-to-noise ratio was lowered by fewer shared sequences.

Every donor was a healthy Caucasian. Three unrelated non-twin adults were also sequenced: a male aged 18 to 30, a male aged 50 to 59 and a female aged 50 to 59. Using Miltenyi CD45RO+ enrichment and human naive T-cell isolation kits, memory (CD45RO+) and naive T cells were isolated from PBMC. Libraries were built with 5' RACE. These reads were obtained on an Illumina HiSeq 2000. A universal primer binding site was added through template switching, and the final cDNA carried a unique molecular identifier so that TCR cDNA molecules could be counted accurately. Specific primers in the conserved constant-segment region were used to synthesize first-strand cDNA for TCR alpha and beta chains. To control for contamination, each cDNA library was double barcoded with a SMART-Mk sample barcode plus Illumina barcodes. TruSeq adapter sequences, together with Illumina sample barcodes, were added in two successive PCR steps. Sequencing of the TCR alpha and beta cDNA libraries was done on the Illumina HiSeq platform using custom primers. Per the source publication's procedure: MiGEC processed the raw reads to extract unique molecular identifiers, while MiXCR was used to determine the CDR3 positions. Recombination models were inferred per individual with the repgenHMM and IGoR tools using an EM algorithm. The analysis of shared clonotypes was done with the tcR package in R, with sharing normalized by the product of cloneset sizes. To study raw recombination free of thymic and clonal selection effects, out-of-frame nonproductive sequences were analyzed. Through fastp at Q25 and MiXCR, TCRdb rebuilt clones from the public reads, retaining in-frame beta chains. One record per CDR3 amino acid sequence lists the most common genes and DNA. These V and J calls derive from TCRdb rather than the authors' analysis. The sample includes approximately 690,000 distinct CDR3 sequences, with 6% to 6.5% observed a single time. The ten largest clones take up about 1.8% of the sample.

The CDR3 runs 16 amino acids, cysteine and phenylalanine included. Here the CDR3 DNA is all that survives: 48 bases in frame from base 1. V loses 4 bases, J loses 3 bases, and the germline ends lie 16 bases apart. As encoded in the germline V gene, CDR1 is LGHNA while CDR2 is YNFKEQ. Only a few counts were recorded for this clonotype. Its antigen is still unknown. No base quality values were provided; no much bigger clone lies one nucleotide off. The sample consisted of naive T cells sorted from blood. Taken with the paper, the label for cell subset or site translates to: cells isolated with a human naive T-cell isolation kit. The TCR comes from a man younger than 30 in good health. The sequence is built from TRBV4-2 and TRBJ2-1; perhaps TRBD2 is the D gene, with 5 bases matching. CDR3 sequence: CASSRTNSDHYNEQFF. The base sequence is TGTGCCAGCAGCCGGACCAATAGCGACCACTACAATGAGCAGTTCTTC.